This T cell receptor beta chain was found in a study of esophageal squamous cell carcinoma under preoperative chemotherapy. Across the whole study: TCR repertoires were profiled from both peripheral blood T cells and tumor-infiltrating lymphocytes.

This clonotype was counted a single time. As yet, its antigen is unknown. Time point described: after preoperative PTX-NDP chemotherapy. TCRdb fed the PCR reads into MiXCR, producing one record per CDR3 protein. Of over 25,000 distinct CDR3 sequences listed, 40% to 65% are singletons. Regarding the study as a whole: Peripheral T cells migrating into the tumor appeared to partly supply post-treatment tumor-infiltrating lymphocytes. Paclitaxel-nedaplatin therapy caused immediate, substantial clonotype frequency changes. Peripheral T cells showed a significant TCR diversity increase after chemotherapy, unlike tumor-infiltrating lymphocytes.

The CDR3 loop spans 20 amino acids. In germline, CDR1 is SEHNR, CDR2 FQNEAQ (reference sequence). The chain combines TRBV7-9 with TRBJ2-3; TRBD2 aligns across 8 bases. The J call may be in error: the DNA end matches TRBJ2-7 better. The TCR comes from a human donor with esophageal squamous cell carcinoma. The donor label of this sample is uncertain. The sample was taken from a patient given preoperative chemotherapy. Here the CDR3 DNA reads TGTGCCAGCAGCTCCAGTCCCGGGACTAGGGGGGGGTCTGCCAAAGATACGCAGTACTTC. Its protein product is CASSSSPGTRGGSAKDTQYF.